These 14 T cell receptor beta chains were all obtained from the same sample, sequenced in a study of blood T cell repertoires in COVID-19. TCRdb keeps only in-frame clones here, not all; method: immunoSEQ multiplex PCR. The sample holds about 300,000 clones, around 83% seen once. Sequenced input: peripheral blood. The source of these receptors is a woman between 45 and 60 years old with acute or convalescent COVID-19.

This chain joins TRBV7-9 and TRBJ1-3; unclear D gene. This CDR3 is built from 13 residues. Germline-derived CDR1 and CDR2 are SEHNR and FQNEAQ (reference sequence). V was pared by 5 bases and J by 4 bases, with 9 bases between. CDR3: CASSGRNGNTIYF. The CDR3 nucleotides read TGTGCCAGCAGCGGGAGGAACGGAAACACCATATATTTT.

The chain carries TRBV24-1 and TRBJ2-5, with TRBD2 identical over 7 bases. In germline, CDR1 is KGHDR, CDR2 SFDVKD. The CDR3 runs to 15 residues. The V segment lost 2 bases and the J segment 5 bases; nucleotides outside the gene matches: 7. CDR3 DNA: TGTGCCACCAGTGATTCCGGGACTACGAGCGAGACCCAGTACTTC. This gives the protein CATSDSGTTSETQYF.

Only a few counts were recorded for this clone. Other DNA sequences in the sample encode the same CDR3. CDR3 sequence reads: CASSQGTGGSPLHF. In DNA form, the CDR3 reads TGTGCCAGCAGCCAAGGCACAGGGGGCTCACCCCTCCACTTT. The chain combines TRBV11-3 with TRBJ1-6; 9 nucleotides match TRBD1. The V segment lost 5 bases and the J segment 10 bases; nucleotides outside the gene matches: 6. Germline CDR1 and CDR2: SGHNT and YENEEA. This CDR3 is built from 14 residues.

This chain links TRBV5-4 with TRBJ1-6, with TRBD1 matching 12 bases. Germline assignment: CDR1 SGHNT and CDR2 YYREEE (reference sequence). V gave up 3 bases and J gave up 10 bases; unmatched junction bases: 2. CDR3 length: 14 residues. In DNA form, the CDR3 reads TGTGCCAGCAGCTCCGGGACAGGGGGCTCACCCCTCCACTTT. Amino acid sequence: CASSSGTGGSPLHF.

This chain uses TRBV28 with TRBJ2-3; TRBD2 agrees at 8 bases. The ends lost 3 bases at V and 2 bases at J; junction bases unmatched: 4. This CDR3 comprises 15 residues. CDR1 is MDHEN, CDR2 SYDVKM, per germline. The CDR3 protein is CASSFSGINTDTQYF. In DNA form, the CDR3 reads TGTGCCAGCAGTTTTAGCGGGATTAACACAGATACGCAGTATTTT.

This clone was counted only a few times. The rearrangement joins TRBV6-2 or TRBV6-3 to TRBJ2-5; a possible D gene is TRBD2 (6 bases). Germline values: CDR1 MNHEY, CDR2 SVGEGT. Trimming removed 6 bases at V and 3 bases at J, with 17 bases between. The CDR3 spans 15 residues. The CDR3 sequence: CASSFGWGGEETQYF. The CDR3 DNA reads as TGTGCCAGCAGCTTTGGGTGGGGCGGGGAAGAGACCCAGTACTTC.

This chain uses TRBV7-2 with TRBJ2-7, with D perhaps TRBD1 (5 bases). The V gene's germline CDR1 is SGHTA and CDR2 FQGNSA. Between the trimmed V and J ends, which lost 2 bases and 3 bases, there was a span of 11 bases. This CDR3 is built from 14 residues. CDR3 in amino acids: CASSLWSGHYEQYF. CDR3 bases: TGTGCCAGCAGCTTATGGTCAGGACACTACGAGCAGTACTTC.

The rearrangement links TRBV3-1 (or the pseudogene TRBV3-2) to TRBJ2-7; 8 nucleotides align to TRBD2. This CDR3 has 13 amino acids. Per the germline V gene, CDR1 is LGHDT and CDR2 is YNNKEL (reference sequence). After removal of 4 bases from V and 2 bases from J, the junction contained 1 base not matched to a gene. CDR3 sequence reads: CASSPLAAYEQYF. The CDR3 DNA is TGTGCCAGCAGCCCACTAGCGGCCTACGAGCAGTACTTC.

V usage is TRBV9 and J usage is TRBJ1-5; tentative D call: TRBD1 (5 bases). Trimming left V 3 bases short and J 1 base short, with 8 bases between. Germline lookup yields CDR1 SGDLS and CDR2 YYNGEE. The CDR3 totals 14 residues. The CDR3 is CASSAGVSNQPQHF. The CDR3 coding sequence is TGTGCCAGCAGCGCGGGGGTAAGCAATCAGCCCCAGCATTTT.

A few counts support this clone. The CDR3 DNA follows: TGTGCCAGCTCACCACGGGGCTCCGGGGAGCTGTTTTTT. It is translated as CASSPRGSGELFF. The V gene is TRBV18, the J gene TRBJ2-2; D perhaps matches TRBD1 (5 bases). The CDR3 consists of 13 residues. The germline V gene encodes CDR1 KGHSH and CDR2 LQKENI. The V gene lost 1 base and the J gene lost 6 bases, with 6 bases spanning the gap.

This clone has just one count. V gene TRBV5-6 combines with J gene TRBJ2-5; 8 bases align to TRBD1. CDR1 SGHDT and CDR2 YYEEEE come from the germline V gene. V gave up 4 bases and J gave up 8 bases; unmatched junction bases: 7. This CDR3 is built from 13 residues. The CDR3, as DNA: TGTGCCAGCAGCCAGGACAGGGTCAGAACCCAGTACTTC. As protein: CASSQDRVRTQYF.

This chain joins TRBV5-1 and TRBJ1-3; D not resolved. Trimming removed 4 bases from V and 1 base from J, with 9 bases in between. The CDR3 sequence is 14 residues long. The germline V gene has CDR1 SGHRS and CDR2 YFSETQ. CDR3 protein: CASSADGSGNTIYF. As DNA, the CDR3 is TGCGCCAGCAGCGCTGACGGGTCTGGAAACACCATATATTTT.

This clone was observed a handful of times. This chain connects TRBV29-1 to TRBJ1-1; tentatively, D is TRBD1 (5 bases). Trimming shortened V by 3 bases and J by 0 bases, and 14 bases separated the two germline ends. From germline, CDR1 is SQVTM and CDR2 ANQGSEA. The CDR3 has 15 residues. This CDR3 is CSVDGGWGMNTEAFF. CDR3 sequence (DNA): TGCAGCGTTGATGGAGGGTGGGGCATGAACACTGAAGCTTTCTTT.

The chain couples TRBV7-8 to TRBJ1-5; D unclear. Germline CDR1 is SGHVS and CDR2 is FQNEAQ. V lost 5 bases, J lost 0 bases, and 5 bases lay in between. This CDR3 is built from 13 residues. CDR3 bases: TGTGCCAGCAGCCGTTATAGCAATCAGCCCCAGCATTTT. Amino acids: CASSRYSNQPQHF.